The 8 T cell receptor beta chains reported below all come from one sample, sequenced in a study of breast tumors, draining lymph nodes, adjacent tissues. Axillary draining lymph nodes of breast cancer patients supplied the node samples. TCRdb reanalysed the multiplex PCR reads using MiXCR and keeps one entry per CDR3 protein. Of 150,000 to 200,000 distinct CDR3 sequences in the sample, approximately 33% were seen once. The source material was axillary lymph node tissue. These TCRs come from a female donor with breast cancer. Some clones in this sample may be carry-over from other donors' samples.

The gene calls are TRBV10-3 and TRBJ1-5, with no clear D. There are 17 residues in the CDR3. Germline CDR1 ENHRY, CDR2 SYGVKD. Trimming pared 0 bases from V and 6 bases from J, leaving 18 bases between. CDR3: CAISESGLGSGTQPQHF. CDR3 nucleotides: TGTGCCATCAGTGAGTCGGGCTTAGGGTCAGGCACTCAGCCCCAGCATTTT.

This clonotype was seen many times. The V gene is TRBV19, the J gene TRBJ2-7; 9 bases match TRBD1. After removal of 4 bases from V and 2 bases from J, the junction contained 6 bases not matched to a gene. The CDR3 extends over 15 amino acids. CDR1 and CDR2 from the germline V gene are LNHDA and SQIVND (reference sequence). DNA for the CDR3: TGTGCCAGTAGTAAGACCGGGACAGGGACCTACGAGCAGTACTTC. It codes for CASSKTGTGTYEQYF.

The table lists this clonotype with many counts. The chain has TRBV7-3 and TRBJ2-3; 9 bases map to TRBD2. This CDR3 region has 14 residues. Trimming took 4 bases from V and 4 from J; bases not matched to a gene: 3. Germline V gene sequence: CDR1 SGHTA, CDR2 FQGTGA. The CDR3 sequence: CASSSGLAADTQYF. CDR3 DNA sequence: TGTGCCAGCAGCTCGGGACTAGCTGCAGATACGCAGTATTTT.

Comment on this clonotype: This likely comes from a read error, as the CDR3 has no conserved phenylalanine or tryptophan at its end. The limits of the CDR3 on the DNA are not certain, so only TCRdb's listed CDR3 is given. The CDR3 loop reads CASRPGTANTGELMS. The chain joins TRBV7-9 to TRBJ2-2; the tabulated D call, TRBD1, remains unverified against the DNA. Germline V gene data show CDR1 as SEHNR and CDR2 as FQNEAQ (reference sequence). The CDR3 numbers 15 amino acids, ends counted.

This chain connects TRBV6-1 to TRBJ2-5, with 7 bases matching TRBD2. From germline, CDR1 is MNHNS and CDR2 SASEGT. The CDR3 loop spans 16 amino acids. Trimming removed 0 bases from V and 4 bases from J; junction bases left unmatched: 8. The DNA for the CDR3 is TGTGCCAGCAGTGAAGCGGCCCTGGGGGGGGGAGAGACCCAGTACTTC. Its protein is CASSEAALGGGETQYF.

As regards this clonotype: A read error may be the cause here, since a much bigger clone is one base away. V usage is TRBV5-5 and J usage is TRBJ1-2; TRBD1 might be the D (6 bases). The germline gives CDR1 SGHKS, CDR2 YYEKEE (reference sequence). The CDR3 contains 15 residues. The V end was cut by 1 base, the J end by 4 bases, with 14 bases between. CDR3 DNA sequence: TGTGCCAGCAGCTTGAACAGGGCGCTTGGCTATGGCTACACCTTC. Translation: CASSLNRALGYGYTF.

The gene calls are TRBV7-2 and TRBJ1-1; D ambiguous. Deletions cut 3 bases from V and 4 bases from J, with 18 bases between. CDR3 length: 16 amino acids. The V gene's germline CDR1 is SGHTA and CDR2 FQGNSA. This CDR3 is CASSLDVGAEGTEAFF. DNA for the CDR3: TGTGCCAGCAGCTTGGATGTCGGCGCCGAAGGCACTGAAGCTTTCTTT.

There are many counts of this clonotype. This chain connects TRBV7-9 to TRBJ2-7, with 8 bases fitting TRBD2. The CDR3 is made up of 15 amino acids. V trimming: 4 bases; J trimming: 1 base; junction bases outside the gene matches: 6. Germline V CDR1 and CDR2: SEHNR, FQNEAQ (reference sequence). The CDR3 spells CASSYSGVPSYEQYF. The CDR3 DNA reads as TGTGCCAGCAGCTATAGCGGGGTCCCTTCCTACGAGCAGTACTTC.